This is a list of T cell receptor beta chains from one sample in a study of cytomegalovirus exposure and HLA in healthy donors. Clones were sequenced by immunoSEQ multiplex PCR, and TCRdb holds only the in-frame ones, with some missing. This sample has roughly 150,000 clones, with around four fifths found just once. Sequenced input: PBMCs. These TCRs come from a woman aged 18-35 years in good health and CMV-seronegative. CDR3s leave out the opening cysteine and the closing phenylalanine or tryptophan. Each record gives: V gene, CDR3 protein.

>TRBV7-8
ASSLGENPTYEQY
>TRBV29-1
SVVGLAGETTFAQTQY
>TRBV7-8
ASSLQGQGYEQY
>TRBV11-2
ASSLAGQGGSPLH
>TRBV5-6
ASSLGPPDRTNTEAF
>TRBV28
ASSLVQGPEQY
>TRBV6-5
ASRKTGGRTGELF
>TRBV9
ASSVGRSGSGEQY
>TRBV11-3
ASSYRGGTDTQY
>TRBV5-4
ASSSGLGTGKRGANVLT
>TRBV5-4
ASTPAGGNTEAF
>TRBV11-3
ASSSTALNTEAF
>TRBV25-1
ASSQTGIARAVLH
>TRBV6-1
ASRVGGGFYGYT
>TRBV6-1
ASSGRGGTGAYEQY
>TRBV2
AISDRTDQPQH
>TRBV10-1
ASSGGTGAEQF
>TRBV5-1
ASSLLAGGPGNEQF
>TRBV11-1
ASSLGQGSTEAF
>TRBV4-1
ASSQTPGQGAFEQY
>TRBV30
AWGTLSSNQPQH
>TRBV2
ASSGRQGNTEAF
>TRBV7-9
ASSSRGSTGELF
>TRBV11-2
ASIPAPGVGTEAF
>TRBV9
ASSVALGEPQH
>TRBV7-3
ASSIRQGGTEAF
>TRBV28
ASTEGTGGYQPQH
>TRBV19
APPGTRDGYEQF
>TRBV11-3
ASRGGGENTEAF
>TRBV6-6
ASSYLPSGGSGEQF
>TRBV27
ASSPSPGDYT
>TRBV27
ASSLLEYTGELF